The 17 T cell receptor beta chains in this list originate from one sample, sequenced in a study of cytomegalovirus exposure and HLA in healthy donors. The PCR was carried out with 60 Vbeta primers and 13 Jbeta primers. Profiling relied on immunoSEQ multiplex PCR, and the TCRdb table lists in-frame clones only, not all of them. The sample includes some 120,000 clones, roughly two thirds of them seen just once. Sequencing was carried out using PBMCs. The receptor set was obtained from a man aged 30 to 45 in good health and CMV-seropositive.

The rearrangement joins TRBV6-1 to TRBJ1-1; 7 bases fit TRBD1. J was trimmed by 4 bases and V by 5 bases; bases with no gene match: 7. The CDR3 is made up of 14 amino acids. Germline V gene lookup returns CDR1 MNHNS and CDR2 SASEGT. CDR3 region: CASSQDRDGTEAFF. The DNA of the CDR3 is TGTGCCAGCAGTCAAGACAGGGACGGCACTGAAGCTTTCTTT.

V gene TRBV9 combines with J gene TRBJ1-1; 8 positions agree with TRBD1. The CDR3 is 13 amino acids. The trim removed 5 bases at V and 4 bases at J, leaving 4 bases unmatched. Germline V gene sequence: CDR1 SGDLS, CDR2 YYNGEE. This chain's CDR3 is CASSITGGTEAFF. CDR3 nucleotide sequence: TGTGCCAGCAGTATAACAGGGGGCACTGAAGCTTTCTTT.

In its sample, this clone was seen a few times. The chain is built from TRBV5-5 and TRBJ2-7; D might be TRBD1 (5 bases). From germline, CDR1 is SGHKS and CDR2 YYEKEE (reference sequence). This CDR3 comprises 13 residues. The germline V and J ends were trimmed by 4 bases and 3 bases, with 11 bases remaining between them. CDR3 DNA: TGTGCCAGCAGCAGAGACAGACGCTACGAGCAGTACTTC. It codes for CASSRDRRYEQYF.

The chain has TRBV9 and TRBJ2-7; 7 nucleotides match TRBD1. J lost 1 base, V lost 4 bases, and 8 bases had no gene match. This CDR3 is built from 15 residues. Per germline, CDR1 SGDLS and CDR2 YYNGEE. CDR3 sequence (DNA): TGTGCCAGCAGCCCGGACAGGCATCTTTCCTACGAGCAGTACTTC. Translated, it gives CASSPDRHLSYEQYF.

The V and J genes are TRBV4-2 and TRBJ1-5; 10 positions agree with TRBD1. Trimming cost V 2 bases and J 6 bases; bases outside gene matches: 10. The CDR3 spans 17 residues. Germline CDR1 LGHNA, CDR2 YNFKEQ. The CDR3 loop reads CASSQRSSGTGAQPQHF. CDR3 in DNA: TGTGCCAGCAGCCAAAGGTCCTCCGGGACAGGGGCTCAGCCCCAGCATTTT.

The V call is TRBV18, the J call TRBJ2-7, with D tentatively TRBD1 (6 bases). The CDR3 consists of 12 residues. The germline V gene has CDR1 KGHSH and CDR2 LQKENI. V lost 6 bases and J 10 bases, leaving 16 bases between the germline ends. CDR3 sequence: CASSLDRDIQYF. The CDR3 DNA reads as TGTGCCAGCTCGCTAGACCGGGACATACAGTACTTC.

The chain is built from TRBV7-9 and TRBJ1-5, with TRBD1 matching 7 bases. The CDR3 contains 13 residues. Trimming at V came to 5 bases and at J to 5 bases, leaving 3 bases not matched to a gene. CDR1 SEHNR and CDR2 FQNEAQ come from the germline V gene (reference sequence). CDR3 loop: CASSRDRDQPQHF. The CDR3 DNA is TGTGCCAGCAGCCGGGACAGAGATCAGCCCCAGCATTTT.

The CDR3 bases are TGTGCCATCAGTGAACAGGTTGGGAGCAATCAGCCCCAGCATTTT. Amino acid sequence: CAISEQVGSNQPQHF. V is TRBV10-3 and J is TRBJ1-5, with D possibly being TRBD1 (5 bases). V lost 3 bases and J 1 base, leaving 10 bases between the germline ends. This CDR3 has 15 amino acids. CDR1 is ENHRY and CDR2 is SYGVKD in the germline V gene.

The chain uses TRBV5-4 and TRBJ2-5, with 8 positions matching TRBD1. The CDR3 sequence is 14 residues long. Germline assignment: CDR1 SGHNT and CDR2 YYREEE (reference sequence). V dropped 4 bases and J dropped 5; count of bases not matched to a gene: 7. The CDR3 is CASSAQGARETQYF. The CDR3, as DNA: TGTGCCAGCAGCGCTCAGGGGGCGCGGGAGACCCAGTACTTC.

The V and J genes are TRBV5-1 and TRBJ2-5; 12 nucleotides line up with TRBD2. The V and J ends lost 7 bases and 5 bases, in that order; junction bases with no gene match: 6. The CDR3 is 14 amino acids. CDR1 SGHRS and CDR2 YFSETQ come from the germline V gene. The CDR3 nucleotides are TGCGCCAGCCAACGGACTAGCGGGGTTGAGACCCAGTACTTC. It encodes CASQRTSGVETQYF.

This clone was picked up a small number of times. J is TRBJ2-7 and V is TRBV9, with 7 bases aligning to TRBD1. The V and J ends lost 0 bases and 4 bases, in that order; junction bases with no gene match: 4. The germline V gene has CDR1 SGDLS and CDR2 YYNGEE. CDR3 size: 14 residues. This chain's CDR3 is CASSVGGGGYEQYF. As DNA, the CDR3 is TGTGCCAGCAGCGTAGGAGGGGGCGGGTACGAGCAGTACTTC.

This chain connects TRBV29-1 to TRBJ2-3; TRBD2 might be the D (6 bases). CDR3 length equals 13 residues. V lost 6 bases, J lost 0 bases, and 10 bases lay in between. The germline CDR1 and CDR2 sequences are SQVTM and ANQGSEA. CDR3 sequence: CSVTSGSTDTQYF. The CDR3, as DNA: TGCAGCGTAACAAGCGGGAGCACAGATACGCAGTATTTT.

V and J are TRBV28 and TRBJ1-2; TRBD1 might be the D (5 bases). Germline lookup yields CDR1 MDHEN and CDR2 SYDVKM. The CDR3 has 14 amino acids. Trimming stripped 7 bases from V and 13 bases from J, with 25 bases between. CDR3: CASTSSGPTVGLTF. The DNA for the CDR3 is TGTGCCAGCACCTCCTCCGGACCGACAGTAGGTCTCACCTTC.

The chain has TRBV5-1 and TRBJ1-1; 8 positions agree with TRBD1. Germline lookup yields CDR1 SGHRS and CDR2 YFSETQ. The CDR3 consists of 13 residues. The junction had 12 bases not matched to a gene; V was cut back by 5 bases and J by 12 bases. The CDR3 region is CASRFAAGGETFF. The CDR3 DNA sequence: TGCGCCAGCAGATTTGCAGCAGGGGGCGAAACTTTCTTT.

This clone was counted between two and nine times. The chain uses TRBV21-1 and TRBJ2-3; TRBD2, as called in the table, went unchecked against the DNA. TRBV21-1 is flagged as a pseudogene. CDR3 length: 16 residues. The CDR3 loop is CASSTLGLAEADTQYF. The CDR3, as DNA: TGTGCCAGCAGCACCCTGGGACTAGCGGAAGCAGATACGCAGTATTTT.

V usage is TRBV5-1 and J usage is TRBJ2-3; D may be TRBD2 (5 bases). CDR1 and CDR2 from the germline V gene are SGHRS and YFSETQ. CDR3 length: 16 amino acids. V was trimmed by 1 base and J by 4 bases, leaving 16 bases between them. The CDR3 DNA sequence: TGCGCCAGCAGCTTGCGCCCGGGATTGGGCGCAGATACGCAGTATTTT. It translates to CASSLRPGLGADTQYF.

The rearrangement joins TRBV5-6 to TRBJ1-1; 7 bases are shared with TRBD1. CDR1 and CDR2 (germline): SGHDT, YYEEEE. The length of the CDR3 is 13 residues. V shed 4 bases and J 7 bases; nucleotides not matched to a gene: 7. This CDR3 is CASSKLRDSEAFF. CDR3 nucleotide sequence: TGTGCCAGCAGCAAGTTACGGGACAGTGAAGCTTTCTTT.